The sample holds a few counts of the clone carrying this TCR beta chain. Its target is not known. This CDR3 has 13 amino acids. Trimming removed 1 base from V and 5 bases from J, with 8 bases in between. Germline CDR1 reads LGHNA; CDR2 reads YNFKEQ. This entry is derived from a study of cytomegalovirus exposure and HLA in healthy donors. PCR employed 60 Vbeta and 13 Jbeta primers. Only in-frame clones appear in the TCRdb table, and some are missing; sequencing was by immunoSEQ multiplex PCR. The sample has 85,000 to 130,000 clones, roughly 77% seen once. Study results and caveats: Across donors, sequencing depth was assumed by presence/absence analyses to be roughly uniform.

Sequenced: PBMCs. The receptor was derived from a man aged 40-49 years in good health and CMV-seronegative. The chain combines TRBV4-2 with TRBJ1-1; D is uncertain. CDR3 residues: CASSQGRETEAFF. The CDR3 region has the DNA TGTGCCAGCAGCCAAGGGAGGGAAACTGAAGCTTTCTTT.